This T cell receptor beta chain is drawn from a study of blood T cells in healthy people across ages. Through a sample-barcoded 5' primer and a J-beta primer mix, a second PCR was run for roughly 6 to 11 cycles. Tags on each cDNA molecule came from a template-switch adaptor with 12 random nucleotides. TCRdb independently ran MiXCR on the 5' RACE reads; one entry per CDR3 protein. In the table there are over a million distinct CDR3 sequences, over 35% of which are singletons. Donors were systemically healthy Caucasian individuals from Russia aged roughly 6 to 100 years. Around 10 milliliters of peripheral blood were drawn from each donor. Germline CDR1 SGHAT, CDR2 FQDESV (reference sequence). The length of the CDR3 is 12 residues. The V and J ends lost 5 bases and 3 bases respectively, with 8 bases between them. This clonotype was observed a handful of times.

The source of this sequence is a woman aged 60-70 years in good health. Source material: blood. The V and J genes are TRBV11-1 and TRBJ2-7; TRBD2 might be the D (5 bases). The CDR3 loop reads CASSRSVYEQYF. The CDR3 DNA sequence: TGTGCCAGCAGCCGTAGCGTCTACGAGCAGTACTTC.